This TCR beta chain is from a study of T cells in Graves' hyperthyroidism and ophthalmopathy. Deletions cut 7 bases from V and 1 base from J, with 15 bases between. The CDR3 is 15 amino acids. Graves' hyperthyroidism was deemed stable absent ophthalmopathy progression within 18 months. Lactation, pregnancy, other autoimmune disease or uncontrolled infection excluded patients. PBMCs came from 10 ml fresh peripheral blood. The CDR3 regions of TCR beta were amplified from RNA transcripts. The HTBI primer set drove a first-round RT-PCR of the TCR CDR3. TCRdb analysed the multiplex PCR reads with MiXCR anew, one entry per CDR3 protein. The repertoire holds about 740,000 distinct CDR3 sequences, with 12% to 15% as singletons.

The chain uses TRBV12-3 or TRBV12-4 and TRBJ2-3; tentatively, D is TRBD2 (5 bases). The TCR sequence derives from a woman aged 18-35 years with Graves' hyperthyroidism. The sequenced material came from blood. This CDR3 is CASTPRERRTDTQYF. CDR3 nucleotide sequence: TGTGCCAGCACCCCGAGGGAGCGGCGCACAGATACGCAGTATTTT.